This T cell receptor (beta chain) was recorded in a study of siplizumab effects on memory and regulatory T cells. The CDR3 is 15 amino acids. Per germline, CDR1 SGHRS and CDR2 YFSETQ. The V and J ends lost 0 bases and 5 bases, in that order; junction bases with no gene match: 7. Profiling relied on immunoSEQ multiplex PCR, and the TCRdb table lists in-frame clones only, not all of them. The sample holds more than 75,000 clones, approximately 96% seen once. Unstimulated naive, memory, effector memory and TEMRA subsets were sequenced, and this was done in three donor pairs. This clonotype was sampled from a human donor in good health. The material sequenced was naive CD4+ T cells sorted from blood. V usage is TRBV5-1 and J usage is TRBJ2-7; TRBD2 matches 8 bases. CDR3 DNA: TGCGCCAGCAGCTTGGTCAGCGGGGGCTCAAACGAGCAGTACTTC. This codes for CASSLVSGGSNEQYF.